This T cell receptor (beta chain) was captured in a study of control samples from healthy donors and cancer patients. The germline V gene encodes CDR1 SEHNR and CDR2 FQNEAQ (reference sequence). V lost 1 base and J lost 1, with 8 bases in between. This CDR3 is built from 16 residues. Using immunoSEQ multiplex PCR, the repertoire was profiled, and TCRdb retains in-frame clones only, with some absent. The sample includes 55,000 to 85,000 clones, approximately 87% of them seen just once. The sequenced sample was PBMCs. This TCR came from a woman aged 45 to 65 with head and neck cancer. V and J are TRBV7-9 and TRBJ1-6; D not resolved. The CDR3 spells CASSLGRPSYNSPLHF. The CDR3 DNA sequence: TGTGCCAGCAGCTTAGGGAGGCCGTCCTATAATTCACCCCTCCACTTT. The full variable domain, in which reference TRBV7-9 and TRBJ1-6 provide the parts outside the CDR3, is DTGVSQNPRHKITKRGQNVTFRCDPISEHNRLYWYRQTLGQGPEFLTYFQNEAQLEKSRLLSDRFSAERPKGSFSTLEIQRTEQGDSAMYLCASSLGRPSYNSPLHFGNGTRLTVT.